This T cell receptor beta chain was recorded in a study of CD8 T cells in ankylosing spondylitis. TCRdb re-called the 5' RACE reads with MiXCR, one entry per CDR3 protein. The sample holds some 270,000 distinct CDR3 sequences; 18% are singletons and the top ten take roughly a third. V lost 1 base to trimming and J lost 7 bases, with 11 bases between them. The CDR3 sequence is 14 residues long. Source material: blood, either unsorted or a sorted T cell fraction (not recorded which). The chain employs TRBV12-3 or TRBV12-4 and TRBJ2-1; D unclear. The clonotype originates from a male donor with ankylosing spondylitis or in good health (not recorded which). The CDR3 loop is CASSLVGFDNEQFF. CDR3 DNA: TGTGCCAGCAGTTTAGTGGGGTTTGATAATGAGCAGTTCTTC.